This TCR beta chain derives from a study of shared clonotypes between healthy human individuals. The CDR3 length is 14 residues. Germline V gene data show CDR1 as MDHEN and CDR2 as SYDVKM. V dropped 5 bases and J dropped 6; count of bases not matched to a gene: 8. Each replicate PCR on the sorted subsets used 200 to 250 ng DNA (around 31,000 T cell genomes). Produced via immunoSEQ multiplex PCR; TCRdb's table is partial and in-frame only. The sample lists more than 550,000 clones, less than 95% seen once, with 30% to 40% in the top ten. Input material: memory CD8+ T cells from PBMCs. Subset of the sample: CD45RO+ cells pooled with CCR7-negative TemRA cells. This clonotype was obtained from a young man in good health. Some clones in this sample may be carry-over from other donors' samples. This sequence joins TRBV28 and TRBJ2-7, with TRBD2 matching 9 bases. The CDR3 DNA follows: TGTGCCAGCAGTCGGTTAGCGGGAGAGCGCGAGCAGTACTTC. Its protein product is CASSRLAGEREQYF. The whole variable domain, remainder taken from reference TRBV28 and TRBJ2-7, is DVKVTQSSRYLVKRTGEKVFLECVQDMDHENMFWYRQDPGLGLRLIYFSYDVKMKEKGDIPEGYSVSREKKERFSLILESASTNQTSMYLCASSRLAGEREQYFGPGTRLTVT.